What follows is one T cell receptor (beta chain) and its context. As yet, its antigen is unknown. Trimming shortened V by 10 bases and J by 3 bases, and 16 bases separated the two germline ends. Germline CDR1 is MDHEN and CDR2 is SYDVKM. The length of the CDR3 is 14 residues. The assay was immunoSEQ multiplex PCR, and TCRdb's table has in-frame clones only and misses some. Of around 250,000 clones in the sample, roughly 93% were seen once. The data were obtained in a study of T cell responses to AZD1222 COVID-19 vaccine. Overall study results and limits: Seropositive AZD1222 recipients at baseline numbered only five or six.

This chain joins TRBV28 and TRBJ1-5; tentative D call: TRBD1 (6 bases). The sequence came from an adult in good health. The material sequenced was peripheral blood, taken on day 0 of AZD1222 vaccination. The CDR3 reads CATRGAGANQPQHF. CDR3 in DNA: TGTGCCACCCGTGGGGCAGGGGCCAATCAGCCCCAGCATTTT.